The TCR beta chain described here comes from a study of T cell responses to AZD1222 COVID-19 vaccine. Overall study: The study pooled second doses at about 4 or about 12 weeks.

The V segment lost 7 bases and the J segment 2 bases; nucleotides outside the gene matches: 7. CDR3 size: 15 residues. Germline CDR1 MNHEY, CDR2 SVGAGI. The method was immunoSEQ multiplex PCR; TCRdb's version includes in-frame clones alone and lacks a portion of them. The table lists 100,000 to 120,000 clones, roughly 88% of them singletons. This rearrangement joins TRBV6-5 to TRBJ2-7; the match to TRBD2 covers 11 bases. The TCR sequence derives from an adult in good health. The source was peripheral blood, collected on day 0 of AZD1222 vaccination. The CDR3 region has the DNA TGTGCCAGCACCAGACTAGCGGGAAAAGCCTACGAGCAGTACTTC. As protein: CASTRLAGKAYEQYF.